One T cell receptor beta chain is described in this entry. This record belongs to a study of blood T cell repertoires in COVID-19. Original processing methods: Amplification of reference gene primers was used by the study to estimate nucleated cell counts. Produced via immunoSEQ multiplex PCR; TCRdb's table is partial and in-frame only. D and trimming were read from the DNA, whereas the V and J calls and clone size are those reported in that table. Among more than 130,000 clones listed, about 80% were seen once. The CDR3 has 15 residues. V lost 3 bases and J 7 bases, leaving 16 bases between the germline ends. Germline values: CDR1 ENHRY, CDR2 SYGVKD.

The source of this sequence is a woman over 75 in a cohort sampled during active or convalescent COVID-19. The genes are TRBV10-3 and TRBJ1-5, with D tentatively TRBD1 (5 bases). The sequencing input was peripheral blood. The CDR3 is CAISDMERGGQPQHF. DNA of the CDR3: TGTGCCATCAGTGATATGGAGCGGGGCGGGCAGCCCCAGCATTTT.